The 19 T cell receptor beta chains presented below share a single source sample, sequenced in a study of patients and donors after allogeneic stem cell transplantation. Each CDR3 protein gets one entry after TCRdb re-called the RT-PCR reads with MiXCR. The sample yields about 960,000 distinct CDR3 sequences, about a sixth seen once. Source material: blood, either unsorted or a sorted T cell fraction (not recorded which). The receptors originated from a human donor who was either an allogeneic HSCT recipient or a stem cell or donor lymphocyte infusion donor (not recorded which). It is not recorded whose cells these are; they may come from a transplant donor.

This clonotype was seen more than once but under ten times. The V and J genes are TRBV4-3 and TRBJ1-5; D gene uncertain. Germline CDR1 reads LGHNA; CDR2 reads YSLEER. The V end was cut by 0 bases, the J end by 3 bases, with 9 bases between. The CDR3 has 15 amino acids. The CDR3 DNA is TGCGCCAGCAGCCAAGAGATCGGCTTCAATCAGCCCCAGCATTTT. Its translation is CASSQEIGFNQPQHF.

This clonotype was seen only a few times. This sequence joins TRBV29-1 and TRBJ2-6; D gene uncertain. CDR1 is SQVTM and CDR2 is ANQGSEA in the germline V gene. The CDR3 runs to 14 residues. The V gene lost 8 bases and the J gene lost 4 bases, with 15 bases spanning the gap. Here the CDR3 reads CSPFGPRGANVLTF. The CDR3, as DNA: TGCAGCCCCTTTGGGCCTAGGGGGGCCAACGTCCTGACTTTC.

This clonotype showed up just a few times. The chain links TRBV20-1 to TRBJ2-7, with D unclear. Germline CDR1 is DFQATT and CDR2 is SNEGSKA (reference sequence). With 3 bases removed from V and 0 bases from J, the gap between germline ends came to 15 bases. This CDR3 is 15 amino acids long. The CDR3 is CSASPLVSRSYEQYF. The CDR3 DNA reads TGCAGTGCTAGTCCCTTAGTGTCCCGCTCCTACGAGCAGTACTTC.

Only a few counts were recorded for this clonotype. The V and J genes are TRBV4-1 and TRBJ2-3, with D perhaps TRBD2 (6 bases). Germline V gene sequence: CDR1 MGHRA, CDR2 YSYEKL. This CDR3 comprises 15 residues. V was clipped by 4 bases and J by 0 bases, with 11 bases between them. CDR3: CASSPLGTSTDTQYF. In DNA form, the CDR3 reads TGCGCCAGCAGCCCTCTGGGGACTAGCACAGATACGCAGTATTTT.

DNA for the CDR3: TGTGCCAGCAGAGGGGGACTAGCCTCGACAGATACGCAGTATTTT. Protein: CASRGGLASTDTQYF. The rearrangement links TRBV12-3 or TRBV12-4 to TRBJ2-3, with 9 positions matching TRBD2. This CDR3 spans 15 amino acids. V was clipped by 6 bases and J by 3 bases; unmatched bases: 7.

The V call is TRBV29-1, the J call TRBJ2-7; 7 positions match TRBD1. The ends lost 6 bases at V and 5 bases at J; junction bases unmatched: 13. Germline CDR1 is SQVTM and CDR2 is ANQGSEA. CDR3 length: 14 residues. CDR3 coding DNA: TGCAGCGTGGTCCGTACAGGGGTCGGTGACGAGCAGTACTTC. Its translation is CSVVRTGVGDEQYF.

The chain employs TRBV7-9 and TRBJ1-4; no firm D call. CDR1 is SEHNR and CDR2 is FQNEAQ in the germline V gene (reference sequence). With 5 bases removed from V and 17 bases from J, the gap between germline ends came to 6 bases. The CDR3 extends over 8 amino acids. The CDR3 protein is CASSPGFF. The CDR3, as DNA: TGTGCCAGCAGCCCAGGATTTTTT. The full variable domain, rest sourced from reference TRBV7-9 and TRBJ1-4, is DTGVSQNPRHKITKRGQNVTFRCDPISEHNRLYWYRQTLGQGPEFLTYFQNEAQLEKSRLLSDRFSAERPKGSFSTLEIQRTEQGDSAMYLCASSPGFFGSGTQLSVL.

This chain joins TRBV9 and TRBJ2-1; 7 bases match TRBD2. CDR1 SGDLS and CDR2 YYNGEE come from the germline V gene. V was pared by 0 bases and J by 9 bases, with 6 bases of the junction left unmatched. The CDR3 extends over 14 amino acids. CDR3 sequence reads: CASSVEGWGGEQFF. The DNA for the CDR3 is TGTGCCAGCAGCGTAGAGGGCTGGGGGGGTGAGCAGTTCTTC.

This clonotype was detected only a few times. The V gene is TRBV7-9, the J gene TRBJ1-6; D is uncertain. The CDR3 is made up of 17 amino acids. Germline CDR1 reads SEHNR; CDR2 reads FQNEAQ (reference sequence). Trimming stripped 1 base from V and 10 bases from J, with 20 bases between. CDR3 region: CASSLVDPFVFGSPLHF. The CDR3 DNA reads as TGTGCCAGCAGCTTAGTGGATCCCTTCGTGTTTGGGTCACCCCTCCACTTT.

This clonotype appeared a few times. V is TRBV29-1 and J is TRBJ2-1, with D possibly TRBD1 on 6 matching bases. The CDR3 sequence is 14 residues long. V lost 4 bases to trimming and J lost 9 bases, with 19 bases between them. Looked up from germline, CDR1 is SQVTM and CDR2 is ANQGSEA. The CDR3 sequence is CSVVKGQGVGEQFF. The CDR3 coding sequence is TGCAGCGTTGTGAAGGGACAAGGTGTAGGTGAGCAGTTCTTC.

This clonotype was seen a handful of times. The chain carries TRBV12-3 or TRBV12-4 and TRBJ2-3; a weak D match, TRBD2 (6 bases). The CDR3 spans 13 residues. The germline V and J ends were trimmed by 5 bases and 5 bases, with 11 bases remaining between them. CDR3 DNA sequence: TGTGCCAGCAGTCCGCGACTAGGAGATACGCAGTATTTT. This encodes CASSPRLGDTQYF.

This clonotype occurred many times. This chain links TRBV12-3 or TRBV12-4 with TRBJ2-3; perhaps TRBD2 as D (6 bases). The CDR3 is 12 residues long. The V end was cut by 8 bases, the J end by 1 base, with 7 bases between. Here the CDR3 DNA reads TGTGCCAGCCAGCGGGGCACAGATACGCAGTATTTT. As protein: CASQRGTDTQYF.

This clonotype has a handful of counts. The DNA for the CDR3 is TGCAGTGCTAGATCCGGGGGCGGGAGGGCCTACGAGCAGTACTTC. This sequence encodes CSARSGGGRAYEQYF. The genes are TRBV20-1 and TRBJ2-7; 9 bases line up with TRBD2. This CDR3 region has 15 residues. Per the germline V gene, CDR1 is DFQATT and CDR2 is SNEGSKA (reference sequence). The V and J ends lost 2 bases and 2 bases, in that order; junction bases with no gene match: 7.

This clonotype was observed a handful of times. The chain employs TRBV12-3 or TRBV12-4 and TRBJ2-1, with D perhaps assigned TRBD1 or TRBD2 (6 bases each). CDR3 length: 13 residues. Trimming stripped 5 bases from V and 8 bases from J, with 13 bases between. For the CDR3, the DNA is TGTGCCAGCAGTATAAGGGGGGCTGATGAGCAGTTCTTC. It translates to CASSIRGADEQFF.

The chain uses TRBV6-5 and TRBJ1-2; no definite D call. CDR1 MNHEY and CDR2 SVGAGI come from the germline V gene. V lost 2 bases, J lost 1 base, and 14 bases lay in between. This CDR3 has 16 amino acids. Here the CDR3 reads CASSYVPLRGNYGYTF. CDR3 in DNA: TGTGCCAGCAGTTACGTCCCCTTACGGGGTAACTATGGCTACACCTTC.

J is TRBJ2-7 and V is TRBV5-1; 12 bases map to TRBD2. The CDR3 has 15 amino acids. V lost 4 bases and J lost 2; bases outside the gene matches: 4. Germline V gene lookup returns CDR1 SGHRS and CDR2 YFSETQ. The CDR3: CASSGLAGTPYEQYF. CDR3 DNA: TGCGCCAGCAGCGGACTAGCGGGGACACCCTACGAGCAGTACTTC.

The chain joins TRBV7-2 to TRBJ2-7; D might be TRBD2 (5 bases). Germline CDR1 reads SGHTA; CDR2 reads FQGNSA. This CDR3 spans 15 amino acids. The V end lost 1 base, the J end lost 2 bases, and 12 bases lay between the germline ends. The CDR3 bases are TGTGCCAGCAGCTTAGAACGGGGTGCTGCCTACGAGCAGTACTTC. Encoded protein: CASSLERGAAYEQYF.

This clonotype was seen many times. This rearrangement joins TRBV2 to TRBJ1-1; 8 bases are a match to TRBD1. Germline assignment: CDR1 SNHLY and CDR2 FYNNEI. This CDR3 spans 14 amino acids. V dropped 7 bases and J dropped 1; count of bases not matched to a gene: 5. The CDR3 DNA follows: TGTGCCAGCATATGGGGACAGGCGAACACTGAAGCTTTCTTT. Translating it yields CASIWGQANTEAFF.

This chain uses TRBV4-2 with TRBJ1-1; D gene unclear. Germline assignment: CDR1 LGHNA and CDR2 YNFKEQ. With 3 bases removed from V and 1 base from J, the gap between germline ends came to 12 bases. CDR3 length: 15 residues. The CDR3 sequence is CASSHGRKANTEAFF. CDR3 nucleotides: TGTGCCAGCAGCCACGGGAGAAAGGCGAACACTGAAGCTTTCTTT.